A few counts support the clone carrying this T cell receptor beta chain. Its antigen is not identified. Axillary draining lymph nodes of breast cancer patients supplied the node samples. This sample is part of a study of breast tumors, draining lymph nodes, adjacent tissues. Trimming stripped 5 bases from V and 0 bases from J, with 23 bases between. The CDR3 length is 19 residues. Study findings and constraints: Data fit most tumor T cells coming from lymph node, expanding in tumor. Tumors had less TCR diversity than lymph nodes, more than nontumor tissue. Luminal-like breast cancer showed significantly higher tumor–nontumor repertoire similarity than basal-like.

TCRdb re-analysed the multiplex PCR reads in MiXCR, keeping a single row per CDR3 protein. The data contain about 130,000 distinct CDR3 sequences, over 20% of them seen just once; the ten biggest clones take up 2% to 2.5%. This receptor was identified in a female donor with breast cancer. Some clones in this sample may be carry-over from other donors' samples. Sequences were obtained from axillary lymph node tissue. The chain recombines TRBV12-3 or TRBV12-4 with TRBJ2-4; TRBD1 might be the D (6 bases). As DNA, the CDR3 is TGTGCCAGCAGTCAGGGACACAGCGGACCGATCCTAGCCAAAAACATTCAGTACTTC. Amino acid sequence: CASSQGHSGPILAKNIQYF.